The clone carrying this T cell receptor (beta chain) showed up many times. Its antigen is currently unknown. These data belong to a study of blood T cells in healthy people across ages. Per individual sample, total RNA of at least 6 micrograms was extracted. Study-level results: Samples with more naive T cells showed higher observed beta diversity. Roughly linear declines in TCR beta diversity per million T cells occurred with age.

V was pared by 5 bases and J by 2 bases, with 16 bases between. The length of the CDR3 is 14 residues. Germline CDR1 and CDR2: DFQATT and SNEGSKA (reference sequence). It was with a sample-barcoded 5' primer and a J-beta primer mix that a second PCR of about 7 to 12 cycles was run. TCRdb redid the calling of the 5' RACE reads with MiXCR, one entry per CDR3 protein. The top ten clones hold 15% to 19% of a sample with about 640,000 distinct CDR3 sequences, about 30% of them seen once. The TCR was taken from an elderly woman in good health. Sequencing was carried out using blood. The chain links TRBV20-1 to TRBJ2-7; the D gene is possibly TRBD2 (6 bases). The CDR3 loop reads CSAGDSDYPYEQYF. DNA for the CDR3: TGCAGTGCTGGGGACTCAGATTACCCCTACGAGCAGTACTTC.